This is a list of T cell receptor beta chains from one sample in a study of OX40 agonist ivuxolimab in advanced cancers. The data were produced by immunoSEQ multiplex PCR, yet TCRdb's version contains in-frame clones alone and is incomplete. The sample holds around 67,000 clones, about 80% seen once. The material sequenced was CD4+ or CD8+ T cells sorted from blood, taken in a trial of the OX40 agonist ivuxolimab. These receptors came from an adult with an advanced solid tumor such as melanoma, head and neck, liver or kidney cancer. Each CDR3 is given with its conserved first and last residue. D genes are given only for firm matches. Clone size appears in some rows only: once, few, many, or a class for an expanded clone.

D gene	J gene	CDR3 length	V gene	clone size	CDR3 protein	CDR3 DNA
-	TRBJ1-1	14	TRBV7-9	few	CASSRMLDSAEAFF	TGTGCCAGCAGTCGAATGCTTGATTCCGCTGAAGCTTTCTTT
TRBD1	TRBJ1-4	18	TRBV12-5	-	CASAAPGQGVVTGEKLFF	TGTGCTAGTGCCGCCCCGGGACAGGGGGTGGTCACGGGTGAAAAACTGTTTTTT
-	TRBJ2-2	17	TRBV11-2	few	CASRSGTWAPNTGELFF	TGTGCCAGCAGATCCGGGACATGGGCCCCCAACACCGGGGAGCTGTTTTTT
-	TRBJ2-2	11	TRBV11-2	-	CASRNTGELFF	TGTGCCAGCAGAAACACCGGGGAGCTGTTTTTT
-	TRBJ1-4	11	TRBV20-1	-	CSAPIGEKLFF	TGCAGTGCCCCTATTGGTGAAAAACTGTTTTTT
-	TRBJ1-6	15	TRBV7-9	-	CASSPPGRNNSPLHF	TGTGCCAGCAGCCCCCCGGGACGGAACAATTCACCCCTCCACTTT
-	TRBJ1-4	16	TRBV7-9	-	CASSPSHDPTNEKLFF	TGTGCCAGCAGCCCCAGTCACGACCCAACTAATGAAAAACTGTTTTTT
TRBD2	TRBJ2-7	12	TRBV30	-	CVSTSGGYEQYF	TGTGTCTCGACTAGCGGGGGCTACGAGCAGTACTTC
TRBD1	TRBJ1-2	15	TRBV19	-	CASSIAGTGGYGYTF	TGTGCCAGTAGTATAGCCGGGACAGGAGGTTATGGCTACACCTTC
-	TRBJ1-2	12	TRBV12-5	-	CASAPGVGGYTF	TGTGCTAGTGCCCCTGGGGTTGGTGGCTACACCTTC
TRBD1	TRBJ1-5	14	TRBV7-2	-	CASSAGQGLQPQHF	TGTGCCAGCAGCGCGGGACAGGGGCTCCAGCCCCAGCATTTT
-	TRBJ2-7	15	TRBV9	-	CASSVGPEPTYEQYF	TGTGCCAGCAGCGTCGGTCCGGAACCCACCTACGAGCAGTACTTC
-	TRBJ2-3	14	TRBV18	-	CASSNGGRTDTQYF	TGTGCCAGCTCAAACGGGGGTCGGACAGATACGCAGTATTTT
-	TRBJ2-3	15	TRBV29-1	-	CSVGPPMGGAGTQYF	TGCAGCGTCGGACCCCCGATGGGGGGGGCGGGTACGCAGTATTTT
TRBD1	TRBJ1-1	15	TRBV9	few	CASSPDPRDRVPAFF	TGTGCCAGCAGCCCAGACCCCCGGGACAGGGTCCCAGCTTTCTTT
-	TRBJ1-1	17	TRBV7-9	-	CASSRDITGIMNTEAFF	TGTGCCAGCAGCCGGGACATAACAGGGATCATGAACACTGAAGCTTTCTTT
TRBD1	TRBJ1-1	15	TRBV5-5	-	CASSLAWAGGTEAFF	TGTGCCAGCAGCTTGGCATGGGCAGGGGGCACTGAAGCTTTCTTT
-	TRBJ1-1	14	TRBV19	-	CASSEQGGGTEAFF	TGTGCCAGTAGTGAACAGGGCGGTGGCACTGAAGCTTTCTTT
-	TRBJ1-2	14	TRBV18	-	CASSPRGTNYGYTF	TGTGCCAGCTCCCCCCGAGGGACCAACTATGGCTACACCTTC
-	TRBJ2-1	14	TRBV19	-	CASSTPGASSEQFF	TGTGCCAGTAGTACCCCGGGGGCGTCAAGTGAGCAGTTCTTC
TRBD2	TRBJ2-2	16	TRBV7-2	-	CASSPRTSGGSGELFF	TGTGCCAGCAGCCCGCGGACTAGCGGGGGCTCGGGGGAGCTGTTTTTT
TRBD1	TRBJ1-1	14	TRBV9	-	CASSVGQGGTEAFF	TGTGCCAGCAGCGTTGGACAGGGAGGTACTGAAGCTTTCTTT
-	TRBJ1-6	12	TRBV19	few	CASSTRDSPLHF	TGTGCCAGTAGTACGCGCGATTCACCCCTCCACTTT
-	TRBJ1-2	13	TRBV18	few	CASSPGVIDGYTF	TGTGCCAGCTCACCAGGGGTAATCGATGGCTACACCTTC
-	TRBJ2-1	17	TRBV27	-	CASSLLWGPNSYNEQFF	TGTGCCAGCAGCCTTCTGTGGGGTCCAAACTCCTACAATGAGCAGTTCTTC
TRBD1	TRBJ2-6	19	TRBV11-2	-	CASRSLRTGLRRGANVLTF	TGTGCCAGCAGAAGTCTCCGGACAGGGCTCCGGAGGGGGGCCAACGTCCTGACTTTC
-	TRBJ1-1	11	TRBV19	-	CAASRTGEAFF	TGTGCCGCATCCCGAACAGGTGAAGCTTTCTTT
TRBD1	TRBJ2-7	12	TRBV9	-	CASSSGTGAGNF	TGTGCCAGCAGCTCTGGGACAGGGGCGGGGAACTTC
-	TRBJ2-5	15	TRBV5-1	-	CASTSMFPGVETQYF	TGCGCCAGCACCTCGATGTTCCCGGGGGTAGAGACCCAGTACTTC
-	TRBJ1-1	16	TRBV4-2	-	CASSPFMEGGSTEAFF	TGTGCCAGCAGCCCCTTTATGGAAGGGGGGAGCACTGAAGCTTTCTTT
-	TRBJ2-3	18	TRBV9	-	CASSVGKLRGIWGDTQYF	TGTGCCAGCAGCGTAGGAAAGCTCAGGGGCATCTGGGGAGATACGCAGTATTTT
-	TRBJ1-5	16	TRBV18	-	CASSLGTLASNQPQHF	TGTGCCAGCTCCCTCGGGACTTTGGCATCGAATCAGCCCCAGCATTTT
-	TRBJ2-4	17	TRBV11-2	few	CASSFSSGRGAKNIQYF	TGTGCCAGCAGCTTTTCCTCCGGACGGGGAGCCAAAAACATTCAGTACTTC
-	TRBJ1-1	13	TRBV7-9	-	CASSLNQGTEAFF	TGTGCCAGCAGCTTGAACCAGGGCACTGAAGCTTTCTTT
-	TRBJ2-1	16	TRBV4-3	-	CASSQVWGLSYNEQFF	TGCGCCAGCAGCCAAGTATGGGGTTTATCCTACAATGAGCAGTTCTTC
-	TRBJ1-2	12	TRBV28	medium-sized	CASIDRFNGYTF	TGTGCCAGCATCGACAGATTTAATGGCTACACCTTC
TRBD1	TRBJ2-7	16	TRBV7-9	-	CASSSTGQGANYEQYF	TGTGCCAGCAGCTCAACCGGACAGGGGGCAAACTACGAGCAGTACTTC
-	TRBJ1-1	14	TRBV7-8	-	CASSPRGGPTEAFF	TGTGCCAGCAGCCCTCGAGGGGGTCCCACTGAAGCTTTCTTT
TRBD1	TRBJ1-1	15	TRBV7-3	-	CASSLIQGSNTEAFF	TGTGCCAGCAGCTTAATACAGGGGTCGAACACTGAAGCTTTCTTT
-	TRBJ1-2	14	TRBV6-4	once	CASREATGSGSYTF	TGTGCCAGCAGAGAAGCGACAGGAAGTGGTAGCTACACCTTC
-	TRBJ1-2	13	TRBV10-1	-	CASSSQLNYGYTF	TGCGCCAGCAGTTCACAACTAAACTATGGCTACACCTTC
-	TRBJ1-4	15	TRBV19	-	CASRVSHATNEKLFF	TGTGCCAGTAGGGTTTCACATGCAACTAATGAAAAACTGTTTTTT
-	TRBJ2-7	15	TRBV4-2	-	CASSRGGLGKDEQYF	TGTGCCAGCAGCCGCGGGGGCCTCGGAAAAGACGAGCAGTACTTC
-	TRBJ1-2	15	TRBV7-2	-	CASSLALPLGYGYTF	TGTGCCAGCAGCTTAGCGCTCCCCCTTGGTTATGGCTACACCTTC
-	TRBJ2-7	11	TRBV6-1	-	CASSSTYEQYF	TGTGCCAGCAGCAGTACCTACGAGCAGTACTTC
-	TRBJ2-3	15	TRBV5-1	-	CASSPMQPGTDTQYF	TGCGCCAGCAGCCCTATGCAACCCGGCACAGATACGCAGTATTTT
-	TRBJ2-2	13	TRBV19	-	CASSSGYTGELFF	TGTGCCAGTAGTTCAGGGTACACCGGGGAGCTGTTTTTT
-	TRBJ1-3	13	TRBV10-3	-	CAISGQAGNTIYF	TGTGCCATCAGTGGACAGGCTGGAAACACCATATATTTT
-	TRBJ1-1	16	TRBV6-5	-	CASSYERGGLNTEAFF	TGTGCCAGCAGTTACGAAAGAGGGGGGCTGAACACTGAAGCTTTCTTT
TRBD1	TRBJ1-2	16	TRBV6-5	-	CASSYVRTGGNYGYTF	TGTGCCAGCAGTTACGTCCGGACAGGGGGAAACTATGGCTACACCTTC
-	TRBJ1-3	16	TRBV15	-	CATSRDLSGAGNTIYF	TGTGCCACCAGCAGAGATTTGAGCGGGGCTGGAAACACCATATATTTT
-	TRBJ2-3	14	TRBV6-5	-	CASSNRGYTDTQYF	TGTGCCAGCAGTAACCGGGGTTACACAGATACGCAGTATTTT